Here is one T cell receptor (beta chain) with its context. Its antigen is currently unknown. Germline loops: CDR1 SGHRS, CDR2 YFSETQ. J lost 9 bases, V lost 4 bases, and 12 bases had no gene match. The CDR3 length is 14 residues. Time point of the sample: patch test 3, about 24 weeks after DPC sensitization. Noted treatment: therapeutic diphenylcyclopropenone sensitization with weekly scalp DPC. Samples of blood were obtained prior to the application of each patch test. These data originate in a study of human T cells and chemical hapten exposure. Study processing details: The number of TCRs in each sample had a median of about 100,000 and spanned about 23,224 to 700,000. MiXCR was run by TCRdb on the RACE reads, yielding one entry per CDR3 protein. The V and J calls follow TCRdb's processing rather than the paper's. The sample has tens of thousands of distinct CDR3 sequences; 11% are singletons. Whole-study results and caveats: Relative to control repertoires, expanded TCRs gave rise to significantly more large CDR3 similarity clusters. Patch test score rose with PT1 expanded TCRs, significant at 8, 16, 32, not 4.

The rearrangement uses TRBV5-1 and TRBJ2-5, with 7 bases that match TRBD2. This clonotype originated in a woman aged 45-65 years with alopecia areata. Some clones in this sample may be carry-over from other donors' samples. Material: whole blood, obtained in connection with sensitization to the hapten diphenylcyclopropenone (DPC). The CDR3 sequence: CASSRGDPTGAQYF. CDR3 sequence (DNA): TGCGCCAGCAGCCGGGGGGACCCAACCGGGGCCCAGTACTTC.